This T cell receptor beta chain originates from a study of blood T cell repertoires in COVID-19. Study overall: Whether acute or convalescent, the COVID-19 samples came from the United States, Italy and Spain.

Repertoires were generated with immunoSEQ multiplex PCR, while TCRdb's copy carries only in-frame clones and drops some. Here the sample spans roughly 18,000 clones, around 89% being singletons. Germline V gene lookup returns CDR1 SGHRS and CDR2 YFSETQ. CDR3 length equals 14 residues. Trimming took 4 bases from V and 8 from J, leaving 16 bases between them. The sequence was collected from a woman aged 55-70 years with active COVID-19. Sequencing was done on a sample of peripheral blood. The chain links TRBV5-1 to TRBJ1-5; D is unclear. CDR3: CASSLGGGKEPQHF. The CDR3 nucleotides read TGCGCCAGCAGCCTGGGAGGAGGAAAAGAGCCCCAGCATTTT.